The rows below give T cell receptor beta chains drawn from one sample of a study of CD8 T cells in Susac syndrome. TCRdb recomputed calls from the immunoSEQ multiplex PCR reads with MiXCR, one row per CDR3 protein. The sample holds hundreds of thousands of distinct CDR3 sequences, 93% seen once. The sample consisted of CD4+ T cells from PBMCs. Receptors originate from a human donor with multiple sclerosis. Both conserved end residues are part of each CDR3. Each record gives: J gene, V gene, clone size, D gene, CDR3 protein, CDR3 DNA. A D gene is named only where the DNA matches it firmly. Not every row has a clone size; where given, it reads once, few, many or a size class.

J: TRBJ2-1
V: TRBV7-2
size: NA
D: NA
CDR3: CASSRTYNEQFF
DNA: TGTGCCAGCAGCCGGACATACAATGAGCAGTTCTTC

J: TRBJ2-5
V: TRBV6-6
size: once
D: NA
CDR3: CASTPGQRQGETQYF
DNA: TGTGCCAGCACCCCTGGACAGCGCCAAGGGGAGACCCAGTACTTC

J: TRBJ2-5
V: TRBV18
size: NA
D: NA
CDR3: CASSPTDTGETQYF
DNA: TGTGCCAGCTCACCGACAGATACAGGGGAGACCCAGTACTTC

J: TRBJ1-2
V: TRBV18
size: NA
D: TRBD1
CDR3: CASSATGGSGYTF
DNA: TGTGCCAGCTCAGCGACAGGGGGCAGTGGCTACACCTTC

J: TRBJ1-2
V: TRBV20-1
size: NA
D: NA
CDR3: CSANLQPNYGYTF
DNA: TGCAGTGCTAACCTCCAGCCGAACTATGGCTACACCTTC

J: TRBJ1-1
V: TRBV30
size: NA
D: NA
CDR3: CAWSGGTLNTEAFF
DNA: TGTGCCTGGAGTGGGGGGACCTTGAACACTGAAGCTTTCTTT

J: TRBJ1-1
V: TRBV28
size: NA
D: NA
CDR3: CASSPGLPGPTEAFF
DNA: TGTGCCAGCAGTCCCGGGCTACCGGGGCCCACTGAAGCTTTCTTT

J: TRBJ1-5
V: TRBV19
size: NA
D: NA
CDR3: CASSIGNQPQHF
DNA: TGTGCCAGTAGTATAGGTAATCAGCCCCAGCATTTT

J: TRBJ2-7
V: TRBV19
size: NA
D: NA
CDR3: CASSPRVDGDGMVFRQYF
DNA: TGTGCCAGTAGTCCACGAGTTGATGGGGACGGAATGGTTTTTCGGCAGTACTTC

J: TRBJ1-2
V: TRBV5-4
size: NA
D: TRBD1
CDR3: CASSWDSQWYGYTF
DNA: TGTGCCAGCAGCTGGGACAGTCAGTGGTATGGCTACACCTTC

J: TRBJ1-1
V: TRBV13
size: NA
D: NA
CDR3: CASSGGRRNTEAFF
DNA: TGTGCCAGCAGCGGGGGACGACGGAACACTGAAGCTTTCTTT

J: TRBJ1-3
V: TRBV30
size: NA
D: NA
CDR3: CAWRVQGAGNTIYF
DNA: TGTGCCTGGAGGGTACAGGGTGCTGGAAACACCATATATTTT

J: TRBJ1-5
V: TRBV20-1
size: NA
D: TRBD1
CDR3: CSAGTGVNQPQHF
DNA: TGCAGTGCTGGGACAGGGGTAAATCAGCCCCAGCATTTT

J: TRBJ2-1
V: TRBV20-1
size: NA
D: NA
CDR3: CSATIDEQFF
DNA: TGCAGTGCTACAATCGATGAGCAGTTCTTC

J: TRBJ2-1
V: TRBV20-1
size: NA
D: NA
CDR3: CSAKKGGLNEQFF
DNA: TGCAGTGCAAAAAAGGGGGGTTTGAATGAGCAGTTCTTC

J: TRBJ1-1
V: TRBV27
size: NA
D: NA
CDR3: CASSFNRDTEAFF
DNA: TGTGCCAGCAGTTTTAACAGGGACACTGAAGCTTTCTTT

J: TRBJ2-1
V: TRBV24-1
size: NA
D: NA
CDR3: CATSDLQMTSSNEQFF
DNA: TGTGCCACCAGTGATTTGCAAATGACTAGTTCCAATGAGCAGTTCTTC

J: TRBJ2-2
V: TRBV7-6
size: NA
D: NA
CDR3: CASSSQGSGELFF
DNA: TGTGCCAGCAGCTCTCAAGGATCCGGGGAGCTGTTTTTT

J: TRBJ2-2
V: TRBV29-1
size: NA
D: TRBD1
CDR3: CSAPDRVTGELFF
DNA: TGCAGCGCCCCGGACAGGGTCACCGGGGAGCTGTTTTTT

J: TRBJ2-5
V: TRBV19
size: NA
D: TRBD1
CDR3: CASRGRGQETQYF
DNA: TGTGCCAGTAGGGGCAGGGGGCAGGAGACCCAGTACTTC

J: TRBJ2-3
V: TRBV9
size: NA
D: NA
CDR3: CASSQVDTDTQYF
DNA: TGTGCCAGCAGCCAGGTAGACACAGATACGCAGTATTTT

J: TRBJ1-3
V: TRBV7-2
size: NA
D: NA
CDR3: CASSTNSENTIYF
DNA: TGTGCCAGCAGCACTAACTCTGAAAACACCATATATTTT

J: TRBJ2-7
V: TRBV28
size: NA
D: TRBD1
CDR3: CASSPDRDIFYEQYF
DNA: TGTGCCAGCAGCCCCGACAGGGACATATTCTACGAGCAGTACTTC

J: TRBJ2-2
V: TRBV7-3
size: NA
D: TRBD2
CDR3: CASSPAGLAPGELFF
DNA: TGTGCCAGCAGCCCGGCGGGACTAGCCCCCGGGGAGCTGTTTTTT

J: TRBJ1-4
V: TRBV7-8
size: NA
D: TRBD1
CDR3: CASSLLARGGEKLFF
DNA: TGTGCCAGCAGCTTACTTGCCAGGGGGGGGGAAAAACTGTTTTTT

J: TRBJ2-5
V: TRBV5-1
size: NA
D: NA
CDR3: CASSLEAGNQETQYF
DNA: TGCGCCAGCAGCTTAGAGGCGGGGAACCAAGAGACCCAGTACTTC

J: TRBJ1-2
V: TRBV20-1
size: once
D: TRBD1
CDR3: CSAWTGFNYGYTF
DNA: TGCAGTGCTTGGACAGGGTTTAACTATGGCTACACCTTC

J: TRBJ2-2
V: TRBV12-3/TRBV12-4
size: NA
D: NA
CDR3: CASSQQGPGELFF
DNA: TGTGCCAGCAGTCAACAGGGTCCCGGGGAGCTGTTTTTT

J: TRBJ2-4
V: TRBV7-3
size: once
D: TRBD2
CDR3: CASTDGLAGGRAKNIQYF
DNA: TGTGCCAGCACCGACGGACTAGCGGGAGGGAGGGCCAAAAACATTCAGTACTTC

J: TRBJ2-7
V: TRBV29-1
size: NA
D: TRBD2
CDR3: CSVATSASYEQYF
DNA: TGCAGCGTTGCGACTAGCGCGTCCTACGAGCAGTACTTC

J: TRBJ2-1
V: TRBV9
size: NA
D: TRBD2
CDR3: CASSVSSGVLDEQFF
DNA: TGTGCCAGCAGCGTCTCTAGCGGGGTACTGGATGAGCAGTTCTTC

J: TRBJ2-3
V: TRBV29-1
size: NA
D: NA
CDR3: CSVESTDTQYF
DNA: TGCAGCGTTGAAAGCACAGATACGCAGTATTTT

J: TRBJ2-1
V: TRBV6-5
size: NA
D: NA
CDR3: CASSYAGPPGDEQFF
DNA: TGTGCCAGCAGTTACGCGGGTCCCCCCGGAGACGAGCAGTTCTTC

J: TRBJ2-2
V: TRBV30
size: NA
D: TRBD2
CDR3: CAWRGAGVHTGELFF
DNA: TGTGCCTGGAGAGGAGCGGGAGTCCACACCGGGGAGCTGTTTTTT

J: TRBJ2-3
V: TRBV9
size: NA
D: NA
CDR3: CASSVVGADTQYF
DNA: TGTGCCAGCAGCGTAGTAGGGGCAGATACGCAGTATTTT

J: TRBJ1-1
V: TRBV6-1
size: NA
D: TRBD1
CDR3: CASSGRGLGTEAFF
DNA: TGTGCCAGCAGTGGCAGGGGGCTGGGCACTGAAGCTTTCTTT

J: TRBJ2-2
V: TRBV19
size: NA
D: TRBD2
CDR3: CASSPREGRAHGELFF
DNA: TGTGCCAGTAGTCCTAGGGAGGGGAGGGCCCACGGGGAGCTGTTTTTT

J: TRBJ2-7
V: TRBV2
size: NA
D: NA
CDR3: CASSDQGIELTYEQYF
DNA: TGTGCCAGCAGTGACCAGGGAATAGAATTAACCTACGAGCAGTACTTC

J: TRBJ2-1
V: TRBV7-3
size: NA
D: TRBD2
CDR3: CASSLIAGGSYNEQFF
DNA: TGTGCCAGCAGCTTAATAGCGGGGGGGTCCTACAATGAGCAGTTCTTC

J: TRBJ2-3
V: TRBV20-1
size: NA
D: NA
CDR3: CSARRADTQYF
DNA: TGCAGTGCTAGGAGGGCGGATACGCAGTATTTT